The present T cell receptor beta chain was sequenced within a study of monozygotic twins with inflammatory bowel disease (dated by TCRdb to about 2019). Regarding the research as a whole: The full study comprised 28 monozygotic twin pairs: nine German pairs (four IBD-concordant, five IBD-discordant) and 19 IBD-discordant Danish pairs. The search for disease-associated traits relied mainly on comparing IBD patients with their genetically identical healthy co-twins within discordant pairs. Each individual had, on average, about 151 000 unique TCRalpha sequences and 181 000 unique TCRbeta sequences available for analysis.

Results the study describes overall, beyond this receptor: The analysis was unable to tell different T cell subtypes apart. Repertoire similarity did not differ between concordant and discordant twins, which could be due to limited statistical power. No single strong signal or clonotype linked to IBD turned up in the results, so the idea that one exists was not supported. Because patients received different immunosuppressive treatments, the repertoires may have picked up extra background noise and variability between individuals. Fewer clonotypes were shared with other individuals by IBD patients than by healthy twins, most markedly in patients showing signs of disease activity. TCRbeta repertoire diversity, by inverse Simpson index, was decreased in IBD patients compared with their healthy co-twins.

CDR1 LGHDT and CDR2 YNNKEL were looked up in the germline V gene (reference sequence). The CDR3 holds 19 amino acids from the cysteine to the phenylalanine. Only the protein is on record. Library preparation was by 5' RACE. Preparation of each TCR library used 3,000 to 3,500 ng of total RNA. cDNA was synthesized with SMARTScribe reverse transcriptase in eight separate reactions per sample. Unique molecular identifiers containing a 6-nucleotide sample barcode were introduced through template switching during cDNA synthesis. Two nested PCRs of about 17 and 10 cycles amplified the TCRalpha and TCRbeta cDNA, and bead purification followed each PCR. Before amplification, the cDNA was both treated with uracil DNA-glycosylase and purified with the QIAquick PCR purification kit. The second PCR was the step at which Illumina TruSeq-compatible adapters and sample-specific barcodes were added. Library quality and concentration were checked on TapeStation and Qubit, and libraries were pooled at about 4.9 ng each. The pooled libraries were sequenced with 2 x 100 bp reads and custom sequencing primers on an Illumina HiSeq2500 single-index Rapid Run. Per the source publication's procedure: PCR and sequencing errors were corrected by UMI-based consensus assembly using MiGEC version 1.2.6. MiXCR version 2.1.1 was used to carry out V(D)J alignment, clonotype assembly and CDR3 extraction. Gene usage, clonotype sharing and MAIT/NKT TCR abundance were normalised by analysing the top 1000, 10 000 and 20 000 clonotypes per sample. After downsampling to 27 000 UMIs, diversity was calculated as the inverse Simpson index using the vegan R package. Paired Mann-Whitney U tests were applied to discordant twin pairs, and Benjamini-Hochberg correction was used for multiple testing. TCRdb reprocessed the sequencing reads and holds a single record per CDR3 protein sequence, with no DNA. TCRdb, not the original authors, processed these V and J calls. The record for this sample contains about 210,000 distinct CDR3 sequences. The ten largest clones represent roughly 1.5% of the sample.

A note on this clonotype: Its antigen is currently not known.

From each donor, a roughly 2.6 ml peripheral blood sample was collected into PAXgene tubes and stored at -80 degrees C. Total RNA was isolated from whole blood with the PAXgene blood miRNA kit on an automated QIAcube, without T cell sorting. Peripheral blood from monozygotic twin pairs, either concordant or discordant for inflammatory bowel disease, underwent deep TCRalpha and TCRbeta repertoire profiling that used unique molecular barcoding. Smoking habits were recorded for all twin pairs, and individuals were classified as current, former or never smokers. The sample taken for sequencing was blood. This sequence uses TRBV3-1 and TRBJ1-4; no DNA is available, so the TRBD1 call from TCRdb remains unchecked. This TCR came from a human donor with ulcerative colitis or Crohn's disease, or a healthy co-twin of an affected twin (not recorded which). The CDR3 here reads CASSPTSGTGVPTNEKLFF.